One sample yielded the 21 T cell receptor beta chains listed below, sequenced in a study of neurological immune-mediated disorders. Each CDR3 protein is one row after TCRdb ran MiXCR on the 5' RACE reads. The sample has more than 40,000 distinct CDR3 sequences; about 2% are singletons. Sequencing was done on a sample of PBMCs. The receptors here all came from a middle-aged woman with multiple sclerosis.

This clonotype appeared many times. CDR3 in amino acids: CASSLTPVDYGYTF. CDR3 bases: TGTGCCAGCAGTCTCACACCGGTGGACTATGGCTACACCTTC. The chain is built from TRBV12-3 or TRBV12-4 and TRBJ1-2; D is unclear. CDR3 length equals 14 residues. Trimming left V 5 bases short and J 3 bases short, with 13 bases between.

The chain is built from TRBV5-1 and TRBJ2-1, with D tentatively TRBD2 (6 bases). Germline V gene data show CDR1 as SGHRS and CDR2 as YFSETQ. V lost 5 bases, J lost 12 bases, and 21 bases lay in between. This CDR3 region has 14 residues. In nucleotides, the CDR3 is TGCGCCAGCAGGACCTGGCGGGACGAGCGTCGGCAGTTCTTC. Protein sequence: CASRTWRDERRQFF.

This clonotype was counted at least ten times. V and J are TRBV20-1 and TRBJ1-2; possibly TRBD1 for D (5 bases). The CDR3 is made up of 14 amino acids. The germline gives CDR1 DFQATT, CDR2 SNEGSKA (reference sequence). The germline V and J ends were trimmed by 6 bases and 8 bases, with 22 bases remaining between them. Written as DNA, the CDR3 is TGCAGTGCCCGGGGCTTGGGCAGGGAAGTAGGCTACACCTTC. It is translated as CSARGLGREVGYTF.

This clonotype was counted ten times or more. This chain connects TRBV29-1 to TRBJ1-2; D is unclear. The V end lost 5 bases, the J end lost 2 bases, and 15 bases lay between the germline ends. Germline V gene sequence: CDR1 SQVTM, CDR2 ANQGSEA. The CDR3 spans 14 residues. CDR3 bases: TGCAGCGTTTCTATAGGTCGTCGGAACTATGGCTACACCTTC. The encoded protein is CSVSIGRRNYGYTF.

This clonotype was seen repeatedly, ten times or more. V usage is TRBV7-3 and J usage is TRBJ2-1; 9 bases line up with TRBD2. CDR1 and CDR2 (germline): SGHTA, FQGTGA. The CDR3 runs 19 residues. After removal of 4 bases from V and 6 bases from J, the junction contained 19 bases not matched to a gene. CDR3 nucleotides: TGTGCCAGCAGCTATCCCGAATCGTTTAGCGGGGGCCCAACCAATGAGCAGTTCTTC. Encoded protein: CASSYPESFSGGPTNEQFF.

This clonotype was seen many times. The chain joins TRBV5-1 to TRBJ1-4, with 8 nucleotides matching TRBD1. After removal of 4 bases from V and 8 bases from J, the junction contained 13 bases not matched to a gene. Germline values: CDR1 SGHRS, CDR2 YFSETQ. CDR3 length equals 16 residues. CDR3 residues: CASSTNPGGAREKLFF. The CDR3 coding sequence is TGCGCCAGCAGCACCAACCCAGGGGGCGCAAGGGAAAAACTGTTTTTT.

This clonotype appeared many times. The rearrangement uses TRBV25-1 and TRBJ2-7; D remains ambiguous. The V end was cut by 3 bases, the J end by 4 bases, with 16 bases between. CDR3 length: 15 amino acids. The germline V gene encodes CDR1 MGHDK and CDR2 SYGVNS. The CDR3 reads CASSDTPERPYEQYF. As DNA, the CDR3 is TGTGCCAGCAGTGACACGCCAGAAAGACCGTACGAGCAGTACTTC.

This clonotype was detected many times. In nucleotides, the CDR3 is TGCAGTGCTAGAGGCTCACGCGGGGACAATGAGCAGTTCTTC. It specifies CSARGSRGDNEQFF. J is TRBJ2-1 and V is TRBV20-1; weak D call: TRBD2 (6 bases). The length of the CDR3 is 14 residues. The germline gives CDR1 DFQATT, CDR2 SNEGSKA (reference sequence). V shed 1 base and J shed 5 bases, with 12 bases lying between them.

This rearrangement joins TRBV5-1 to TRBJ2-5; 8 bases match TRBD2. V lost 3 bases and J lost 1; bases outside the gene matches: 2. CDR3 length: 14 residues. Germline V gene sequence: CDR1 SGHRS, CDR2 YFSETQ. The CDR3 region is CASSSGGAQETQYF. The CDR3 DNA reads as TGCGCCAGCAGCTCCGGGGGGGCCCAAGAGACCCAGTACTTC.

This clonotype was found many times. The rearrangement uses TRBV7-2 and TRBJ1-2, with D perhaps TRBD1 (6 bases). V was cut by 7 bases and J by 8 bases, with 20 bases left in between. Germline V CDR1 and CDR2: SGHTA, FQGNSA. This CDR3 has 14 amino acids. The CDR3 here is CASTKGVTGVGYTF. The CDR3 DNA follows: TGTGCCAGCACCAAGGGGGTTACGGGAGTGGGCTACACCTTC.

The V and J genes are TRBV18 and TRBJ2-3; the D call may be TRBD1 or TRBD2 (5 bases each). The germline gives CDR1 KGHSH, CDR2 LQKENI. The CDR3 runs to 16 residues. V lost 2 bases, J lost 0 bases, and 12 bases lay in between. This chain's CDR3 is CASSPAGTLSTDTQYF. As DNA, the CDR3 is TGTGCCAGCTCACCAGCTGGGACCCTAAGCACAGATACGCAGTATTTT.

The table lists this clonotype with many counts. This rearrangement joins TRBV9 to TRBJ2-1; 7 bases are a match to TRBD1. CDR3 size: 13 residues. Germline trimming cut 4 bases from V and 7 bases from J; bases unmatched to any gene: 5. Germline V lookup: CDR1 SGDLS, CDR2 YYNGEE. The DNA of the CDR3 is TGTGCCAGCAGCCCCCCGACAGGGAATGAGCAGTTCTTC. This sequence encodes CASSPPTGNEQFF.

There are many counts of this clonotype. V gene TRBV4-2 combines with J gene TRBJ1-4, with D possibly matching TRBD1 (6 bases). This CDR3 contains 14 residues. Germline CDR1 is LGHNA and CDR2 is YNFKEQ. Trimming took off 4 bases at V and 14 bases at J, with 20 bases between the two ends. CDR3 DNA: TGTGCCAGCAGCCTCGGGGGCGGTGCCATTAGCCTGTTTTTT. As protein: CASSLGGGAISLFF.

This clonotype was observed many times. The chain couples TRBV5-1 to TRBJ1-5; D may be TRBD1 (6 bases). The V gene lost 3 bases and the J gene lost 2 bases, with 15 bases spanning the gap. Per the germline V gene, CDR1 is SGHRS and CDR2 is YFSETQ. The CDR3 contains 16 residues. The CDR3: CASSWGGIQGNQPQHF. CDR3 nucleotide sequence: TGCGCCAGCAGCTGGGGGGGCATTCAGGGCAATCAGCCCCAGCATTTT.

This clonotype was seen repeatedly, ten times or more. The V and J genes are TRBV5-1 and TRBJ2-1, with D tentatively TRBD1 (6 bases). The CDR3 is 15 residues long. The V gene lost 2 bases and the J gene lost 0 bases, with 9 bases spanning the gap. Per germline, CDR1 SGHRS and CDR2 YFSETQ. The CDR3 DNA is TGCGCCAGCAGCTTAAGGGGGAGCTCCTACAATGAGCAGTTCTTC. Translated, it gives CASSLRGSSYNEQFF. Combining the CDR3 with reference TRBV5-1 and TRBJ2-1 gives the whole variable domain KAGVTQTPRYLIKTRGQQVTLSCSPISGHRSVSWYQQTPGQGLQFLFEYFSETQRNKGNFPGRFSGRQFSNSRSEMNVSTLELGDSALYLCASSLRGSSYNEQFFGPGTRLTVL.

The sample holds many counts of this clonotype. This chain connects TRBV5-1 to TRBJ2-1, with D unclear. Per the germline V gene, CDR1 is SGHRS and CDR2 is YFSETQ. Trimming cost V 3 bases and J 6 bases, with 10 bases left between them. The CDR3 consists of 13 residues. CDR3 in amino acids: CASSSASFNEQFF. CDR3 in DNA: TGCGCCAGCAGCTCGGCCAGTTTCAATGAGCAGTTCTTC.

This clonotype was observed at least ten times. The chain has TRBV2 and TRBJ2-1, with D perhaps TRBD1 (6 bases). This CDR3 contains 13 residues. The V end was cut by 1 base, the J end by 10 bases, with 11 bases between. Germline-derived CDR1 and CDR2 are SNHLY and FYNNEI. Written as DNA, the CDR3 is TGTGCCAGCAGTGAAGTCAGGGGTGGGGAGCAGTTCTTC. Its protein product is CASSEVRGGEQFF.

Concerning this clonotype: It may be a read error: a sequence one base away is much more abundant. V usage is TRBV5-1 and J usage is TRBJ1-1; D may be TRBD1 (5 bases). V was shortened by 1 base and J by 3 bases, with 13 bases between the two germline ends. The length of the CDR3 is 15 residues. Per the germline V gene, CDR1 is SGHRS and CDR2 is YFSETQ. This CDR3 reads CASSLFGDLDTEAFF. The CDR3 DNA is TGCGCCAGCAGCTTGTTCGGGGACCTGGACACTGAAGCTTTCTTT.

This clonotype was recorded at least ten times. The chain carries TRBV5-1 and TRBJ2-2; D is unresolved. CDR1 is SGHRS and CDR2 is YFSETQ in the germline V gene. The CDR3 contains 12 residues. V gave up 7 bases and J gave up 2 bases, with 6 bases separating them. CDR3 in amino acids: CASRINTGELFF. In nucleotides, the CDR3 is TGCGCCAGCCGAATCAACACCGGGGAGCTGTTTTTT.

This clonotype was counted ten times or more. The chain links TRBV10-2 to TRBJ1-1; D unclear. V was clipped by 2 bases and J by 4 bases, with 14 bases between them. This CDR3 is 15 amino acids long. Germline CDR1 is WSHSY and CDR2 is SAAADI. CDR3 sequence: CASSENRGGRTEAFF. The CDR3 bases are TGCGCCAGCAGTGAGAATCGAGGAGGCCGCACTGAAGCTTTCTTT.

A note on this clonotype: A much larger clone lies one base from this, so it may be a read error. The chain joins TRBV18 to TRBJ2-7; weak D call: TRBD2 (6 bases). CDR1 is KGHSH and CDR2 is LQKENI in the germline V gene. This CDR3 comprises 13 residues. V was trimmed by 5 bases and J by 5 bases, leaving 13 bases between them. CDR3 in amino acids: CASSRRDLDEQYF. The CDR3 DNA reads as TGTGCCAGCTCAAGGCGGGACTTGGACGAGCAGTACTTC. Full variable domain (outside the CDR3, taken from reference TRBV18 and TRBJ2-7): NAGVMQNPRHLVRRRGQEARLRCSPMKGHSHVYWYRQLPEEGLKFMVYLQKENIIDESGMPKERFSAEFPKEGPSILRIQQVVRGDSAAYFCASSRRDLDEQYFGPGTRLTVT.